This T cell receptor (beta chain) was identified in a study of T cell responses to AZD1222 COVID-19 vaccine. Germline V lookup: CDR1 SGHTA, CDR2 FQGNSA. The J segment lost 0 bases and the V segment lost 4 bases, leaving 2 bases of the junction unmatched. CDR3 length equals 16 residues. Produced via immunoSEQ multiplex PCR; TCRdb's table is partial and in-frame only. The sample records about 140,000 clones, 92% being singletons. The input for sequencing was peripheral blood, taken 28 days after the second AZD1222 dose. The TCR comes from an adult who received the AZD1222 COVID-19 vaccine. The V and J genes are TRBV7-2 and TRBJ2-3; the match to TRBD2 covers 12 bases. As DNA, the CDR3 is TGTGCCAGCAGCTCCGGACTAGCGGGGAGCACAGATACGCAGTATTTT. Amino acids: CASSSGLAGSTDTQYF. Supplemented by reference TRBV7-2 and TRBJ2-3, the full variable domain reads GAGVSQSPSNKVTEKGKDVELRCDPISGHTALYWYRQSLGQGLEFLIYFQGNSAPDKSGLPSDRFSAERTGGSVSTLTIQRTQQEDSAVYLCASSSGLAGSTDTQYFGPGTRLTVL.